This T cell receptor beta chain emerged from a study of cytomegalovirus exposure and HLA in healthy donors (dated by TCRdb to the late 2010s). Study-wide context: An earlier analysis of roughly 500 of the donors reported more than 250 Gb of sequence data and approximately 110 million unique TCR beta sequences from roughly 180 million T cells. An early release that covered fewer than 750 HLA-typed donors contained approximately 300 gigabases of sequencing data and approximately 85 million unique TCR sequences. Of the roughly 400 genotyped donors, roughly 80% fell in the genetic ancestry cluster associated with self-reported Caucasian donors. The study aimed to test whether cataloging public T cell receptors could reveal signatures of past pathogen exposure. The study used immunosequencing to profile the T cell repertoires of approximately 690 subjects and linked those repertoires to cytomegalovirus serostatus. Besides the first cohort of about 730 subjects, a separate validation cohort made up of roughly 120 different subjects was used. High-throughput TCR immunosequencing, statistical association of individual TCRs with disease status, and machine learning were combined to predict cytomegalovirus infection status. In a later analysis, previously published TCR beta repertoires from 600 to 850 donors were re-analyzed and high-resolution HLA genotyping was added so that TCR occurrence patterns could be studied. Rather than using new phenotypic data, the later analysis identified candidate immune exposures from TCR beta sequences and from how often those sequences occurred across donors. To decide whether each TCR beta V gene segment behaved as functional or pseudogenic, an earlier analysis of some 570 of the donors relied on high-throughput TCR beta sequencing. Donor age, sex, ethnicity and CMV serostatus were compiled together with the repertoire data. Genome-wide SNP genotypes for about three fifths of the roughly 670 donors were used in a later genetic analysis, which treated that subset as a discovery cohort. All discovery cohort repertoires had been generated using a single sequencing platform. Both class I and class II loci were covered by HLA typing, at four-digit resolution. Typing coverage varied by locus: 629-630 donors for A, B, C, DRB1 and DQB1; roughly 500 for DQA1; about 590 for DPA1; more than 450 for DPB1. Because of strong linkage in the cohort, four or five DR-DQ haplotypes were treated as single units for association and clustering. Among 350 to 400 genotyped donors of the cohort, an average of approximately 240,000 unique TCR beta nucleotide sequences were sequenced per donor, roughly 18% of them non-productive. Beyond this particular receptor, the publication reports: The cohort was sequenced for TCR beta chains only, and without alpha or paired-chain data the features that could be detected were limited. The classifier was reported to diagnose cytomegalovirus status with high specificity and sensitivity in both the original cohort and the validation cohort. An association between a missense DCLRE1C variant and V-gene and J-gene trimming of TCR beta chains was found in a later genetic analysis and replicated in an independent cohort. A cluster of highly shared sequence variants was judged likely to be a technical artifact of the sequencing pipeline. In a later analysis, the rate of TCR association differed among HLA loci, with DRB1 alleles having the most associated TCRs and HLA-C alleles having the fewest. A later analysis reported that several top co-occurrence clusters appeared linked to parvovirus B19, influenza, CMV and Epstein-Barr virus. Roughly uniform sequencing depth across donors was assumed in presence/absence analyses, although this assumption may not hold. In vitro tests confirmed that a few of the cytomegalovirus-associated TCR beta chains recognize cytomegalovirus antigens. A later analysis associated about 16,000 TCR beta sequences with specific HLA alleles at a false discovery rate of 0.05. In the study, around 160 TCR beta chains were listed as associated with cytomegalovirus. Most TCR sequences were observed very rarely across donors, whereas some public TCRs were present in many individuals. A further reported finding was that TCR beta sequences accurately predicted the HLA-A and HLA-B alleles for most subjects in the first cohort. When HLA alleles, especially DR and DQ, strongly co-occurred, attributing TCR associations to individual alleles was difficult. In a later genetic analysis, fewer N-insertions in productive TCRs were reported among donors in an Asian-associated ancestry cluster than the roughly 700-donor mean. It was suggested by the authors that the approach could potentially be generalized to other disease states and immunological phenotypes. Immune exposure information for the cohort was limited to CMV serostatus. Because the 87-base-pair reads could not distinguish some IMGT-functional V segments, including TRBV6-2 and TRBV6-3, those segments were excluded. The earlier analysis of around 600 of the donors excluded over 15 rarely observed V segments, including chromosome 9 orphons, because counts were too low. In a later analysis, HLA-associated TCR beta chains were found to be more clonally expanded and to have lower generation probabilities than equally common non-associated chains. An earlier analysis of 450 to 750 of the donors showed that most TCR beta V segments appeared in productive rearrangements either about 87% or about 30% of the time, which broadly matched IMGT annotations. In a later analysis, most CMV-associated TCR beta chains were found to appear HLA-restricted, with HLA associations seemingly driven largely by CMV exposure. Linkage disequilibrium might explain the correlated functional status among segregating V segments, but an unknown experimental factor could not be excluded. HLA typing was unavailable for some donors at each locus, so association tests used only the typed subset.

The cohort comprised approximately 700 healthy bone marrow donors. At the time of sampling, all cohort members were nominally healthy, though unrecorded immune exposures were likely present. The donor was CMV seropositive and was included in the group of 270 or so seropositive cohort members. A peripheral blood sample was provided by each donor, and peripheral blood mononuclear cells were used for TCR beta sequencing. The Qiagen DNeasy Blood Extraction Kit was used to extract genomic DNA from the blood cell samples. V is pruned by 6 bases and J by 0 bases, leaving 7 bases of the junction without a gene match. The CDR1 and CDR2 encoded by the germline V gene are MGHDK and SYGVNS. Reading from cysteine to phenylalanine, the CDR3 counts 18 amino acids. Only CDR3 DNA remains: 54 bases, in frame from the first base. The protocol used for the library was the immunoSEQ multiplex PCR assay. For the multiplex PCR, a mixture combining 60 forward primers for TCR Vbeta segments and 13 reverse primers for TCR Jbeta segments was used. A multiplex PCR assay on genomic DNA amplified the CDR3 region of rearranged TCR beta genes. The Illumina HiSeq System was used to sequence the amplified TCR beta libraries as 87-base-pair reads. The study's processing was this. A later analysis tallied 75 million to 95 million unique TCR beta chains across the 700 or so repertoires, and around 10 million of those chains were shared by two or more donors. To remove PCR and sequencing errors, raw reads were error-corrected and collapsed into unique sequences using a nearest-neighbor algorithm that merged closely related sequences. CDR3 sequences were aligned to IMGT reference sequences to assign V, D and J gene segments. For a sequence to be retained, a match of at least six nucleotides was required to both a V gene segment and a J gene segment. Rearrangements were classified as productive when the CDR3 lacked stop codons and remained in frame with V and J, and all other rearrangements were classified as non-productive. CDR3 was defined according to IMGT convention as the region running from the second conserved V-encoded cysteine to the conserved J-encoded phenylalanine. Sequences without an unambiguous match to a single V gene segment were excluded from the earlier analysis of about 640 of the donors. An earlier analysis of a few hundred of the donors classified V segments as functional when productive rearrangements were above 56.7% and as segregating when the standard deviation between donors was above 5%. To diagnose cytomegalovirus status from the catalog of TCR beta chain sequences, a statistical classification framework was built. In a later analysis, V and J genes were assigned by comparing TCR nucleotide sequences against IMGT/GENE-DB human TR gene sequences. Using the TCRdist pipeline, a later analysis assigned CDR3 sequences along with most-parsimonious VDJ recombination scenarios. In a later analysis, each TCR beta chain was defined by its CDR3 amino acid sequence together with its V-gene family, and reads lacking a unique V-gene family were excluded. To address suspected cross-contamination and a sequencing artifact, a later analysis removed approximately 600 highly shared, low-generation-probability nucleotide sequences. For each public chain, a later analysis derived a clonal expansion index from normalized ranks of inferred template counts within each repertoire. Generation probabilities in a later analysis came from a VDJ recombination model fitted to out-of-frame rearrangements, and those results were checked against IGoR. Hypergeometric tests were used in a later analysis to score TCR-TCR, TCR-HLA and TCR-CMV co-occurrence, with a repertoire-size bias correction applied to the TCR pairs. To estimate false discovery rates, a later analysis permuted the HLA or CMV assignments 20 times. A later analysis grouped co-occurring TCRs with DBSCAN, adding TCRdist sequence similarity when clustering within HLA-allele-positive subsets. Co-occurrence clustering excluded repertoires with fewer than 30,000 or more than 120,000 public chains, plus five with anomalous nucleotide sharing. The table was pulled from immuneACCESS by TCRdb, which kept in-frame rearrangements only. Such tables lose some clones; where checked, under half of the loss comes from unresolved V genes, and the rest has no known cause. V and J calls and clone size are those listed in that table; D and trimming were worked out from the DNA. In this sample the table shows 85,000 to 90,000 clones, 85% of which occur a single time. Nearly 7.5% of the sample lies in the top ten.

Notes on this clone: Which antigen it targets is not known. No much larger clonotype is one base removed from it; base qualities were not supplied.

This TCR was recovered from a man aged 35 to 55 in good health and CMV-seropositive. The specimen was PBMCs. The chain links TRBV25-1 with TRBJ2-1; 14 nucleotides in the junction match TRBD2. The CDR3 reads as follows: CASRDTGTSGSSYNEQFF. The sequenced DNA is TGTGCCAGCAGGGACACCGGGACTAGCGGGAGCTCCTACAATGAGCAGTTCTTC.